Following are 31 T cell receptor beta chains from one sample sequenced in a study of blood T cell repertoires in COVID-19. Data came from immunoSEQ multiplex PCR; TCRdb stores just in-frame clones and leaves some out. The sample lists around 46,000 clones; approximately 87% were seen once. Sample: peripheral blood. Receptors originate from a woman of 80 years or more with COVID-19, enrolled during active disease.

The chain recombines TRBV19 with TRBJ1-1; D is unresolved. Germline CDR1 and CDR2: LNHDA and SQIVND (reference sequence). This CDR3 is 16 amino acids long. The V end lost 7 bases, the J end lost 2 bases, and 20 bases lay between the germline ends. CDR3 sequence reads: CASTAIARGSNTEAFF. CDR3 nucleotides: TGTGCCAGTACCGCGATCGCGCGGGGATCCAACACTGAAGCTTTCTTT.

The chain combines TRBV7-8 with TRBJ2-3, with 11 bases matching TRBD2. The V gene end was trimmed by 5 bases and the J gene end by 2 bases; junction bases not matched to a gene: 12. The CDR3 runs to 18 residues. Germline CDR1 is SGHVS and CDR2 is FQNEAQ. The CDR3, as DNA: TGTGCCAGCAGCCAAAGACTAGCGGGGCAGCCATTCACAGATACGCAGTATTTT. It is translated as CASSQRLAGQPFTDTQYF.

The V and J genes are TRBV2 and TRBJ2-1; 10 positions match TRBD2. The CDR3 covers 14 residues. V lost 10 bases and J lost 7; bases outside the gene matches: 10. Germline V gives CDR1 SNHLY, CDR2 FYNNEI. The CDR3 is CATNHGLAANEQFF. As DNA, the CDR3 is TGTGCCACCAACCATGGACTAGCGGCAAATGAGCAGTTCTTC.

The V gene is TRBV5-1, the J gene TRBJ1-2; the D gene is possibly TRBD1 (5 bases). V lost 0 bases to trimming and J lost 2 bases, with 8 bases between them. The germline CDR1 and CDR2 sequences are SGHRS and YFSETQ. The CDR3 is 14 residues long. CDR3 residues: CASSLGSGNYGYTF. CDR3 in DNA: TGCGCCAGCAGCTTGGGATCAGGGAACTATGGCTACACCTTC.

The chain links TRBV28 to TRBJ2-5; D call uncertain. V was cut by 4 bases and J by 1 base, with 13 bases left in between. From germline, CDR1 is MDHEN and CDR2 SYDVKM. The CDR3 extends over 15 amino acids. This CDR3 reads CASSSPARIQETQYF. Written as DNA, the CDR3 is TGTGCCAGCAGTTCGCCCGCGAGAATCCAAGAGACCCAGTACTTC.

The chain recombines TRBV18 with TRBJ1-5; D remains unclear. The V end lost 2 bases, the J end lost 3 bases, and 5 bases lay between the germline ends. The CDR3 spans 13 residues. Germline CDR1 KGHSH, CDR2 LQKENI. The CDR3 sequence is CASSPDTNQPQHF. The CDR3 coding sequence is TGTGCCAGCTCACCAGACACCAATCAGCCCCAGCATTTT. The full variable domain, rest sourced from reference TRBV18 and TRBJ1-5, is NAGVMQNPRHLVRRRGQEARLRCSPMKGHSHVYWYRQLPEEGLKFMVYLQKENIIDESGMPKERFSAEFPKEGPSILRIQQVVRGDSAAYFCASSPDTNQPQHFGDGTRLSIL.

V is TRBV14 and J is TRBJ2-7; 12 positions match TRBD2. The CDR3 is 15 amino acids. The germline gives CDR1 SGHDN, CDR2 FVKESK. Losses at the gene ends were 4 bases for V and 6 bases for J; bases not matched to a gene: 7. The CDR3 sequence: CASSRLAGDSVEQYF. CDR3 sequence (DNA): TGTGCCAGCAGCCGACTAGCGGGAGATTCGGTCGAGCAGTACTTC. Variable domain in full (rest from reference TRBV14 and TRBJ2-7): EAGVTQFPSHSVIEKGQTVTLRCDPISGHDNLYWYRRVMGKEIKFLLHFVKESKQDESGMPNNRFLAERTGGTYSTLKVQPAELEDSGVYFCASSRLAGDSVEQYFGPGTRLTVT.

The CDR3 nucleotides are TGCGCCAGCAGCTTGGCCCTGGCGGTAGCGAACACCGGGGAGCTGTTTTTT. Protein sequence: CASSLALAVANTGELFF. The chain links TRBV5-1 to TRBJ2-2; D not certain. Germline values: CDR1 SGHRS, CDR2 YFSETQ. The length of the CDR3 is 17 residues. Trimming left V 0 bases short and J 0 bases short, with 12 bases between.

The chain joins TRBV19 to TRBJ1-4; a possible D gene is TRBD1 (5 bases). From germline, CDR1 is LNHDA and CDR2 SQIVND (reference sequence). The CDR3 is 14 residues long. The V gene lost 7 bases and the J gene lost 10 bases, with 19 bases spanning the gap. CDR3 nucleotides: TGTGCCAGTAAGAAACAGGAATCAGGCGGAAAACTGTTTTTT. Amino acid sequence: CASKKQESGGKLFF.

The CDR3 sequence is CSVVVVSGSGNEQFF. The CDR3 DNA follows: TGCAGCGTTGTAGTCGTTAGCGGGAGCGGAAATGAGCAGTTCTTC. This chain links TRBV29-1 with TRBJ2-1; 9 bases line up with TRBD2. This CDR3 is 15 amino acids long. Trimming removed 4 bases from V and 7 bases from J; junction bases left unmatched: 11. CDR1 and CDR2 from the germline V gene are SQVTM and ANQGSEA.

This chain connects TRBV9 to TRBJ2-3; 14 nucleotides agree with TRBD2. The germline gives CDR1 SGDLS, CDR2 YYNGEE. The CDR3 totals 16 residues. Losses at the gene ends were 4 bases for V and 6 bases for J; bases not matched to a gene: 7. CDR3 DNA sequence: TGTGCCAGCAGCCCAGGACTAGCGGGGGGTATGGATACGCAGTATTTT. It codes for CASSPGLAGGMDTQYF.

V usage is TRBV6-5 and J usage is TRBJ1-5, with D possibly being TRBD1 (6 bases). The germline CDR1 and CDR2 sequences are MNHEY and SVGAGI. The CDR3 has 14 residues. The V end was cut by 6 bases, the J end by 5 bases, with 14 bases between. The CDR3 spells CASSLGTSDQPQHF. The CDR3 DNA reads as TGTGCCAGCAGCCTAGGGACATCCGATCAGCCCCAGCATTTT.

The CDR3 sequence is CANSNNRGPNNEKLFF. In DNA form, the CDR3 reads TGCGCCAACTCAAATAACAGGGGCCCCAATAATGAAAAACTGTTTTTT. The chain carries TRBV5-1 and TRBJ1-4; 7 bases are a match to TRBD1. V gave up 9 bases and J gave up 4 bases; unmatched junction bases: 15. CDR3 length equals 16 residues. Germline CDR1 reads SGHRS; CDR2 reads YFSETQ.

The chain uses TRBV18 and TRBJ1-4, with a weak D call TRBD1 (5 bases). Per the germline V gene, CDR1 is KGHSH and CDR2 is LQKENI. CDR3 length: 15 residues. The ends were cut back, 6 bases at V and 8 bases at J, with 19 bases in the middle. The CDR3: CASSSRQGMGEKLFF. CDR3 bases: TGTGCCAGCTCGTCCCGGCAGGGAATGGGCGAAAAACTGTTTTTT.

The rearrangement joins TRBV5-1 to TRBJ2-3; D possibly corresponds to TRBD1 (5 bases). This CDR3 contains 15 residues. Trimming cost V 3 bases and J 5 bases, with 16 bases left between them. Germline CDR1 reads SGHRS; CDR2 reads YFSETQ. CDR3 in DNA: TGCGCCAGCAGCTCACAGGACCCGAGGTTAGATACGCAGTATTTT. This codes for CASSSQDPRLDTQYF.

The chain has TRBV30 and TRBJ1-2; D perhaps matches TRBD1 (5 bases). The CDR3 is made up of 13 amino acids. V was clipped by 5 bases and J by 4 bases, with 14 bases between them. Germline-derived CDR1 and CDR2 are GTSNPN and SVGIG (reference sequence). In DNA, the CDR3 is TGTGCCTGGTCGCACCAGGGTGGCTATGGCTACACCTTC. This gives the protein CAWSHQGGYGYTF.

This chain joins TRBV18 and TRBJ2-7, with 11 bases aligning to TRBD2. There are 18 residues in the CDR3. Germline trimming cut 3 bases from V and 2 bases from J; bases unmatched to any gene: 12. Germline assignment: CDR1 KGHSH and CDR2 LQKENI. CDR3 DNA: TGTGCCAGCTCACCCCGGGGACTAGCGGTCTCGATAACCTACGAGCAGTACTTC. Its translation: CASSPRGLAVSITYEQYF.

The rearrangement joins TRBV11-2 to TRBJ1-1; 9 bases are a match to TRBD1. Germline values: CDR1 SGHAT, CDR2 FQNNGV. This CDR3 region has 15 residues. V lost 5 bases and J lost 4; bases outside the gene matches: 8. DNA for the CDR3: TGTGCCAGCAGCCTCCCGACAGGGGGGGGCACTGAAGCTTTCTTT. Protein: CASSLPTGGGTEAFF.

V and J are TRBV6-5 and TRBJ1-1, with D possibly matching TRBD1 (5 bases). CDR1 is MNHEY and CDR2 is SVGAGI in the germline V gene. Deletions cut 4 bases from V and 1 base from J, with 7 bases between. The CDR3 runs 13 residues. The CDR3 bases are TGTGCCAGCAGTTTACAGGCGAACACTGAAGCTTTCTTT. The encoded protein is CASSLQANTEAFF.

The chain uses TRBV19 and TRBJ1-2; 9 positions match TRBD1. Germline V CDR1 and CDR2: LNHDA, SQIVND (reference sequence). The CDR3 consists of 18 residues. V lost 5 bases, J lost 0 bases, and 13 bases stayed unmatched. As DNA, the CDR3 is TGTGCCAGTAGTTCAAGACCCGGACAGGGGCCAGCTAACTATGGCTACACCTTC. Translation gives CASSSRPGQGPANYGYTF.

The V and J genes are TRBV11-2 and TRBJ1-3; 7 positions match TRBD1. The CDR3 sequence is 13 residues long. The germline CDR1 and CDR2 sequences are SGHAT and FQNNGV. J was trimmed by 4 bases and V by 5 bases; bases with no gene match: 2. The CDR3 is CASSAGQGNTIYF. CDR3 sequence (DNA): TGTGCCAGCAGCGCGGGACAGGGAAACACCATATATTTT. Complete variable domain (other parts from reference TRBV11-2 and TRBJ1-3): EAGVAQSPRYKIIEKRQSVAFWCNPISGHATLYWYQQILGQGPKLLIQFQNNGVVDDSQLPKDRFSAERLKGVDSTLKIQPAKLEDSAVYLCASSAGQGNTIYFGEGSWLTVV.

The chain is built from TRBV19 and TRBJ2-7; 9 positions agree with TRBD1. Germline V CDR1 and CDR2: LNHDA, SQIVND (reference sequence). CDR3 size: 14 residues. Losses at the gene ends were 4 bases for V and 4 bases for J; bases not matched to a gene: 5. CDR3 nucleotides: TGTGCCAGTAGTAGAGACAGGGGGACTTACGAGCAGTACTTC. It specifies CASSRDRGTYEQYF.

The chain uses TRBV9 and TRBJ1-2; D not certain. The V gene lost 4 bases and the J gene lost 13 bases, with 23 bases spanning the gap. The CDR3 covers 14 residues. The germline V gene has CDR1 SGDLS and CDR2 YYNGEE. The chain's CDR3 is CASSHGVLTMVGTF. The CDR3 DNA sequence: TGTGCCAGCAGCCACGGGGTGCTCACTATGGTGGGCACCTTC.

The sample holds a few counts of this clone. This sequence joins TRBV4-1 and TRBJ2-2, with D hard to call. Germline CDR1 and CDR2: MGHRA and YSYEKL. The CDR3 spans 16 residues. The V gene lost 1 base and the J gene lost 4 bases, with 13 bases spanning the gap. This chain's CDR3 is CASSQVDLVVTGELFF. CDR3 in DNA: TGCGCCAGCAGCCAAGTGGATCTAGTCGTCACCGGGGAGCTGTTTTTT.

This clone was seen a handful of times. The V gene is TRBV5-8, the J gene TRBJ2-3; tentative D call: TRBD2 (5 bases). Trimming stripped 2 bases from V and 8 bases from J, with 15 bases between. Per germline, CDR1 SGHTS and CDR2 YDEGEE. CDR3 length: 14 residues. The CDR3 sequence: CASSFLPSSRTQYF. The CDR3, as DNA: TGTGCCAGCAGCTTTCTTCCTAGCTCCCGTACGCAGTATTTT.

V usage is TRBV12-3 or TRBV12-4 and J usage is TRBJ1-6, with D hard to call. The CDR3 is made up of 12 amino acids. The germline V and J ends were trimmed by 2 bases and 10 bases, with 6 bases remaining between them. The CDR3 DNA is TGTGCCAGCAGTTTATCGGGGTCACCCCTCCACTTT. It codes for CASSLSGSPLHF.

V usage is TRBV11-2 and J usage is TRBJ1-5, with 9 bases identical to TRBD1. The CDR3 consists of 13 residues. CDR1 and CDR2 from the germline V gene are SGHAT and FQNNGV. V lost 5 bases and J lost 7; bases outside the gene matches: 3. The CDR3 DNA follows: TGTGCCAGCAGCCTGACAGGGGGACAGCCCCAGCATTTT. It yields the protein CASSLTGGQPQHF.

The chain couples TRBV29-1 to TRBJ1-5; D uncertain. V lost 4 bases and J 0 bases, leaving 10 bases between the germline ends. Looked up from germline, CDR1 is SQVTM and CDR2 is ANQGSEA. CDR3 length: 14 residues. CDR3 DNA: TGCAGCGTTGCTGCCGGGTATAGCAATCAGCCCCAGCATTTT. Translation gives CSVAAGYSNQPQHF.

The chain combines TRBV19 with TRBJ1-3; a weak D match, TRBD1 (5 bases). CDR3 length equals 15 residues. Trimming stripped 7 bases from V and 0 bases from J, with 13 bases between. The germline V gene has CDR1 LNHDA and CDR2 SQIVND (reference sequence). CDR3 amino acids: CASKDSSGSGNTIYF. Here the CDR3 DNA reads TGTGCCAGTAAAGACAGCTCCGGCTCTGGAAACACCATATATTTT.

The chain combines TRBV6-1 with TRBJ2-1; 9 bases align to TRBD2. Germline CDR1 MNHNS, CDR2 SASEGT. Unmatched junction bases numbered 11, after V lost 3 bases and J lost 8 bases. CDR3 length equals 16 residues. The CDR3 coding sequence is TGTGCCAGCAGTGAGGTTGCGGGAGGGTATGGGGATGAGCAGTTCTTC. This encodes CASSEVAGGYGDEQFF.

The genes are TRBV6-6 and TRBJ1-2; no clear D gene. The germline V and J ends were trimmed by 2 bases and 2 bases, with 6 bases remaining between them. Germline CDR1 reads MNHNY; CDR2 reads SVGAGI (reference sequence). This CDR3 contains 13 residues. CDR3 in amino acids: CASSYSSNYGYTF. The CDR3 nucleotides read TGTGCCAGCAGTTACAGCTCAAACTATGGCTACACCTTC.